This paragraph reports one T cell receptor (beta chain). Which antigen it targets is not known. At one end the junction does not follow the germline gene, possibly because of a read error. This record belongs to a study of shared clonotypes between healthy human individuals (dated by TCRdb to the early 2020s). As for the study more broadly: A couple of women and a few men aged 18 to 49 years were included in the cohort. For each donor, three plates each were used for CD4 naive and CD4 memory, two plates were used for CD8 naive, and one plate was used for CD8 memory. To estimate repertoire size and how much clonotype sharing occurs between individuals, the study deeply sequenced the blood TCR repertoires of five healthy adults. Libraries were prepared and TCR repertoires were sequenced by different laboratories using diverse techniques, in order to increase sequencing depth and limit assay-specific biases. Leukapheresis yielded between about 0.85 and 10 billion PBMCs per donor. Results and caveats for the whole study, not just this receptor: Naive subsets generally had larger estimated clonotype richness than memory subsets. Based on pairwise subsampling, the degree of clonotype sharing among donors was expected to be affected by sequencing depth. Rarefaction of sorted-subset datasets indicated incomplete sequencing despite the large sequencing depth. Higher generation probabilities were observed for clonotypes shared by all four sorted-subset donors than for non-shared clonotypes. Because the study included a small number of donors, the genetic and exposure-history diversity represented was limited. About 4.5% of naive CD4, around 3.5% of naive CD8, roughly 2.4% of memory CD4, and around 0.4% of memory CD8 clonotypes were shared across four donors. Sampling was restricted to blood, and TCR repertoires in tissues likely differ from the TCR repertoires found in blood.

For the CD8 naive samples, CD45RO-negative cells were positively selected for CCR7, yielding a CD45RA+CCR7+ population from which TemRA cells were excluded. The donors were healthy, HIV-negative adults with no recently reported acute infections or vaccinations. Every donor was a Caucasian adult living in Nashville, Tennessee, USA. Blood was obtained by leukapheresis, after which PBMCs were separated by Ficoll-Histopaque density gradient centrifugation and cryopreserved in liquid nitrogen vapor phase. Purity and quantity of every magnetically sorted T cell population were checked by analytical flow cytometry. Genomic DNA was isolated from every sorted fraction and measured by UV absorbance on a Nanodrop 2000c. From its cysteine to its phenylalanine, the CDR3 spans 15 amino acids. The entry retains the CDR3 DNA only, 45 bases that are in frame from base 1. From a lookup of the germline V gene, CDR1 and CDR2 are SGHRS and YFSETQ.

Using the deep immunoSEQ assay, TCR CDR3 regions were amplified from genomic DNA by multiplex PCR. Extracted genomic DNA from each cell subset was distributed evenly across all wells of several immunoSEQ 96-well plates, and each plate was treated as a replicate. For sorted subsets, around 200 ng genomic DNA, equal to 25,000 to 35,000 T cell genomes, was loaded into each replicate PCR. Purified libraries were quantified with a Qubit 3.0 fluorometer, sized on a Bioanalyzer 2100, and re-quantified with the KAPA Library Quantification kit. A separate single-read 150-cycle Illumina NextSeq 550 flow cell was used to sequence each immunoSEQ 96-well plate. Per the source publication's procedure: Because the immunoSEQ output held only junctional sequences and lacked quality scores, the filtering could not match the filtering applied to full-length reads. To assign V/J genes and CDR3, sequences were annotated using PyIR, a Python wrapper for IgBLAST v1.9, with IMGT germline references. Reads were filtered out if the reads had weak V/J assignments (E-value above 1e-6), no CDR3, stop codons, out-of-frame junctions, or ambiguous translated residues. V3J clonotypes were defined as sequences sharing an identical inferred V gene, J gene, and CDR3 amino acid sequence. The percentage overlap between two repertoires was calculated by dividing the number of shared unique clonotypes by the size of the smaller repertoire. RTK rarefaction, the Chao1 estimator, and Recon v2.1 estimates of unobserved clonotypes were used to assess repertoire richness. OLGA was used to compute generation probabilities for all TCRbeta clonotypes that the gDNA method yielded from a handful of donors. The immuneACCESS repertoire file appears here via TCRdb, limited to in-frame rearrangements. These files lack a portion of the clones; in checked studies, under half of the deficit traces to unresolved V genes, and the cause of the others is not known. V and J calls and clone size are copied from that table; D and trimming were computed from the DNA. Here the sample has about 2 million clones; about 95% occur a single time. Roughly 1% of the sample is taken by the ten largest.

This clonotype was sampled from a man aged 18-30 years in good health. Sequenced material: naive CD8+ T cells sorted from blood. Reading the label with the study, this specimen's cell subset or site is: CD45RA+CCR7+. The chain was built from TRBV5-1 and TRBJ1-5, with the D segment identity uncertain. The nucleotide sequence is TGCGACAGCAGCTTGGACGGGTCTAAGGGCCAGCCCCAGCATTTT. Its protein is CDSSLDGSKGQPQHF.